These 14 T cell receptor beta chains were all obtained from the same sample, sequenced in a study of T cell repertoires in cytomegalovirus infection. TCRdb passed the reads through MiXCR, listing each CDR3 protein once. The sample includes more than 400,000 distinct CDR3 sequences, around 27% of them seen just once. The specimen was PBMCs. These receptors were obtained from a human donor in good health (CMV status not recorded). Some clones in this sample may be carry-over from other donors' samples.

This clonotype was recorded a few times. This sequence joins TRBV7-9 and TRBJ2-2, with TRBD2 identical over 8 bases. The ends lost 5 bases at V and 5 bases at J; junction bases unmatched: 10. Germline assignment: CDR1 SEHNR and CDR2 FQNEAQ (reference sequence). The CDR3 length is 16 residues. The CDR3 DNA reads as TGTGCCAGCAGCCCCGTGGTAGCGGGGTTTACCGGGGAGCTGTTTTTT. This codes for CASSPVVAGFTGELFF.

This chain uses TRBV19 with TRBJ2-1; 7 bases agree with TRBD2. The germline gives CDR1 LNHDA, CDR2 SQIVND (reference sequence). The ends lost 1 base at V and 6 bases at J; junction bases unmatched: 3. The CDR3 runs to 14 residues. The CDR3 protein is CASSIGGGVNEQFF. CDR3 DNA sequence: TGTGCCAGTAGTATAGGGGGGGGGGTCAATGAGCAGTTCTTC.

The chain joins TRBV9 to TRBJ1-3; no clear D gene. There are 15 residues in the CDR3. Trimming removed 1 base at V and 0 bases at J, with 8 bases between. Per the germline V gene, CDR1 is SGDLS and CDR2 is YYNGEE. CDR3: CASSVTSGSGNTIYF. The CDR3 region has the DNA TGTGCCAGCAGCGTAACAAGCGGCTCTGGAAACACCATATATTTT.

In this sample, this clonotype turned up a few times. The chain is built from TRBV10-3 and TRBJ1-1; TRBD1 matches at 9 bases. CDR1 and CDR2 (germline): ENHRY, SYGVKD. After removal of 5 bases from V and 8 bases from J, the junction contained 12 bases not matched to a gene. The CDR3 is made up of 15 amino acids. CDR3 sequence reads: CAISPVLGTGREAFF. The CDR3 DNA reads TGTGCCATCAGTCCGGTCCTGGGGACAGGGAGGGAAGCTTTCTTT.

A remark on this clonotype: At one end, the junction sequence differs from germline, possibly due to a read error. The rearrangement links TRBV6-1 to TRBJ2-1; 9 positions match TRBD1. This CDR3 is built from 11 residues. Germline CDR1 and CDR2: MNHNS and SASEGT. The CDR3 DNA is TGTACCAGCAGTCCGGGACAGGGAGAGTTCTTC. It yields the protein CTSSPGQGEFF.

This clonotype showed up just a few times. CDR3 DNA sequence: TGTGCCATCAGCGACAGTCTCAGCACTGAAGCTTTCTTT. It codes for CAISDSLSTEAFF. This chain joins TRBV10-3 and TRBJ1-1; a possible D gene is TRBD1 (5 bases). The V end lost 6 bases, the J end lost 4 bases, and 12 bases lay between the germline ends. This CDR3 is 13 amino acids long. Germline CDR1 reads ENHRY; CDR2 reads SYGVKD.

In this sample, this clonotype turned up many times. CDR3 coding DNA: TGTGCCAGCAGCCGCCCCCGCGAGGGATACAATGAGCAGTTCTTC. Protein: CASSRPREGYNEQFF. This chain links TRBV7-2 with TRBJ2-1; D perhaps matches TRBD2 (5 bases). Germline V lookup: CDR1 SGHTA, CDR2 FQGNSA. CDR3 length equals 15 residues. Trimming cost V 5 bases and J 4 bases, with 15 bases left between them.

The gene calls are TRBV4-3 and TRBJ2-1; 8 bases line up with TRBD1. J gave up 3 bases and V 0 bases, and 10 bases lay outside the gene matches. The germline V gene has CDR1 LGHNA and CDR2 YSLEER. The CDR3 runs 18 residues. The CDR3 DNA reads as TGCGCCAGCAGCCAAGATTACCCGGACAGGGTTGGCTACAATGAGCAGTTCTTC. Its translation: CASSQDYPDRVGYNEQFF.

The J gene is TRBJ2-1, the V gene TRBV6-2 or TRBV6-3, with D tentatively TRBD2 (5 bases). V was trimmed by 2 bases and J by 15 bases, leaving 17 bases between them. The CDR3 is made up of 13 amino acids. The germline V gene encodes CDR1 MNHEY and CDR2 SVGEGT. CDR3 in DNA: TGTGCCAGCAGTTACCTCACACCGACTAATTGGTTCTTC. Translation: CASSYLTPTNWFF.

This clonotype was seen many times. The rearrangement uses TRBV7-2 and TRBJ1-3; tentative D call: TRBD1 (5 bases). The CDR3 runs 16 residues. Between the trimmed V and J ends, which lost 1 base and 0 bases, there was a span of 10 bases. Germline V gene lookup returns CDR1 SGHTA and CDR2 FQGNSA. The CDR3 DNA reads TGTGCCAGCAGCTTAGGGGCCGGGGGCTCTGGAAACACCATATATTTT. This encodes CASSLGAGGSGNTIYF.

V is TRBV5-1 and J is TRBJ1-4; D not certain. This CDR3 is built from 17 residues. Germline CDR1 reads SGHRS; CDR2 reads YFSETQ. V shed 5 bases and J shed 2 bases, with 19 bases lying between them. This chain's CDR3 is CASRPTFERATNEKLFF. The CDR3, as DNA: TGCGCCAGCAGGCCTACCTTTGAAAGGGCTACTAATGAAAAACTGTTTTTT.

This clonotype was found many times. The chain recombines TRBV7-6 with TRBJ1-1; D uncertain. The CDR3 totals 13 residues. Trimming took off 3 bases at V and 5 bases at J, with 10 bases between the two ends. CDR1 is SGHVS and CDR2 is FNYEAQ in the germline V gene. The DNA for the CDR3 is TGTGCCAGCAGCTTGGCCCCCGGGACTGAAGCTTTCTTT. Translated, it gives CASSLAPGTEAFF. The entire variable domain, with the rest obtained from reference TRBV7-6 and TRBJ1-1, is as follows: GAGVSQSPRYKVTKRGQDVALRCDPISGHVSLYWYRQALGQGPEFLTYFNYEAQQDKSGLPNDRFSAERPEGSISTLTIQRTEQRDSAMYRCASSLAPGTEAFFGQGTRLTVV.

This clonotype has only a few counts. The chain is built from TRBV11-2 and TRBJ1-1, with D uncertain. Germline-derived CDR1 and CDR2 are SGHAT and FQNNGV. The CDR3 is 15 amino acids. Trimming removed 1 base from V and 5 bases from J, with 14 bases in between. CDR3 bases: TGTGCCAGCAGCTTAGTCACCCGGTTCCGTACTGAAGCTTTCTTT. This codes for CASSLVTRFRTEAFF.

This clonotype was counted only a few times. DNA of the CDR3: TGCAGTGCAATGTCCCCCGGGACGAGGTATGGCTACACCTTC. Translating it yields CSAMSPGTRYGYTF. This chain connects TRBV20-1 to TRBJ1-2, with D possibly matching TRBD1 (5 bases). Germline CDR1 DFQATT, CDR2 SNEGSKA (reference sequence). CDR3 size: 14 residues. Trimming stripped 6 bases from V and 5 bases from J, with 19 bases between.